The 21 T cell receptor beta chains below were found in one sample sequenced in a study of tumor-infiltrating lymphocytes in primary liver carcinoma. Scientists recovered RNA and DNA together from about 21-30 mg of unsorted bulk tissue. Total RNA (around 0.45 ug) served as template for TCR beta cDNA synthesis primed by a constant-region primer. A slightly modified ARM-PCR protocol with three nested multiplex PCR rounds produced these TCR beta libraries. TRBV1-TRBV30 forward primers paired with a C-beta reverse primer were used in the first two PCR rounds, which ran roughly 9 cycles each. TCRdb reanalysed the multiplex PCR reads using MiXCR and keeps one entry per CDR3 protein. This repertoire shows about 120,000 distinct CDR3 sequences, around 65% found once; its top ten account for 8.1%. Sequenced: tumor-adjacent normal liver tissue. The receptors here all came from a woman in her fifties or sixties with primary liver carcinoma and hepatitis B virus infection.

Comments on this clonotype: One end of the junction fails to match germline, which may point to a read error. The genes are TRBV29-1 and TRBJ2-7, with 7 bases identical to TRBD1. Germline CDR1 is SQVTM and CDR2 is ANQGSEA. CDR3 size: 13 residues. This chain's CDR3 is CSAKGQKRDEQCF. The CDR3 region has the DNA TGCAGCGCGAAGGGACAGAAGAGGGACGAGCAGTGCTTC.

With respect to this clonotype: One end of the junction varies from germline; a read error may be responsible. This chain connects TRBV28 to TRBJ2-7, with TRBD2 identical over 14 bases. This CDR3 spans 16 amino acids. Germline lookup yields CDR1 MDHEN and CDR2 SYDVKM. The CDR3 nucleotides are TGTGTCAGCAGGACCGGGACTAGCGGGAGAAGGTACGAGCAGTACTTC. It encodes CVSRTGTSGRRYEQYF.

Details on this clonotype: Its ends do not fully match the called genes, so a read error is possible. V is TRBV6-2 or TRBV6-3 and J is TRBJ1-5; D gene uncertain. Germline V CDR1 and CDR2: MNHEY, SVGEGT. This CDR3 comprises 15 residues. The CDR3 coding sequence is TGTGCAAGCAACCAGCACTACCCTAGCAATCAGCCCCACCATTTT. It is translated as CASNQHYPSNQPHHF.

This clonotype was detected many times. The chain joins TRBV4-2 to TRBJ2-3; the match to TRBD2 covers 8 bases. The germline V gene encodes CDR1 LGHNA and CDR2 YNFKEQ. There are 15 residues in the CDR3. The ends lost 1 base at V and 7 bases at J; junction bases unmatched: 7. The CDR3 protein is CASSQGIAGRNTQYF. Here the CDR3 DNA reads TGTGCCAGCAGCCAAGGAATAGCGGGACGGAATACGCAGTATTTT.

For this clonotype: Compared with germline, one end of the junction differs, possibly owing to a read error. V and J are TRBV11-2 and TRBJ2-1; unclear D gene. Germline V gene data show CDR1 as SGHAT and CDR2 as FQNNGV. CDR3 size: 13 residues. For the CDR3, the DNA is TGTGTCAGCAGCTTAAATAGTGACAATGAGCAGTTCTTC. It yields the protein CVSSLNSDNEQFF.

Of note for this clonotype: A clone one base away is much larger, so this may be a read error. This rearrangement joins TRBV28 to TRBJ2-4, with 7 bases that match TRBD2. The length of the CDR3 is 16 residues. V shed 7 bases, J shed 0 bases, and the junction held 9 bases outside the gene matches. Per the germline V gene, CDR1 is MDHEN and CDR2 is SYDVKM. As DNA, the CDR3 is TGTGCCAGCAATCCCCTTAGCGGGCTAGCCAAAAACATTCAGTACTTC. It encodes CASNPLSGLAKNIQYF.

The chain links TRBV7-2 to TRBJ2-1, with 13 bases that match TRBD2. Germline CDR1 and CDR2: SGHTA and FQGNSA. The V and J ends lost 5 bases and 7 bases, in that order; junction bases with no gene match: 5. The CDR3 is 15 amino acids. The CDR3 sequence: CASSARTSGSNEQFF. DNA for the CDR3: TGTGCCAGCAGCGCCAGGACTAGCGGGAGTAATGAGCAGTTCTTC.

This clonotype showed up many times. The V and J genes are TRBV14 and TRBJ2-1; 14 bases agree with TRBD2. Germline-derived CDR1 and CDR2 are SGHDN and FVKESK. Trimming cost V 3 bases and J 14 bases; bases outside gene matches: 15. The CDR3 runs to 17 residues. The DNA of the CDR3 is TGTGCCAGCAGCCAGACTAGCGGGAGGGCCATGGGCCTTTCGGAGTTCTTC. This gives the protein CASSQTSGRAMGLSEFF.

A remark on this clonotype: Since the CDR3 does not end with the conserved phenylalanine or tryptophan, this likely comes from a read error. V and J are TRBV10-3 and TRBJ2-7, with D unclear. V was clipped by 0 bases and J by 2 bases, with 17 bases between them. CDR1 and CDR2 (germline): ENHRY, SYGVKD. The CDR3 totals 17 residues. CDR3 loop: CAISESPTFSETYEQYL. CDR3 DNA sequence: TGTGCCATCAGTGAGTCGCCTACTTTTTCTGAGACCTACGAGCAGTACTTA.

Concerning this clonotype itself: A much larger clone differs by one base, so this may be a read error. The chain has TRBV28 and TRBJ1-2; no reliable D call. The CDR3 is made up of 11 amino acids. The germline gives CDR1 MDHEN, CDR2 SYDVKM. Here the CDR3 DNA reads TGTCCCAGCACCAAATTTCGGGGCTACACCTTC. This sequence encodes CPSTKFRGYTF.

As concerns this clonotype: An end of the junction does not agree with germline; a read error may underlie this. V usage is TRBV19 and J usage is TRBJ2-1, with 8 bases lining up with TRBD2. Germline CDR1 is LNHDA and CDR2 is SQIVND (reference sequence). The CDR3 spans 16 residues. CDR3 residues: CASIPPGAGVHLEQLF. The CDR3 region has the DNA TGTGCCAGTATTCCCCCAGGAGCGGGAGTTCATCTTGAACAGCTCTTC.

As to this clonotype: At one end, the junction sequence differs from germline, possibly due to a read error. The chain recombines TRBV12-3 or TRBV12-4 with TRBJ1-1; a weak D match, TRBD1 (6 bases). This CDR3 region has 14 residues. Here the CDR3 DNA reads TGTACCAGCAGTTTATCACAGGGTCCTACTGAAGCTTTCTTT. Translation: CTSSLSQGPTEAFF.

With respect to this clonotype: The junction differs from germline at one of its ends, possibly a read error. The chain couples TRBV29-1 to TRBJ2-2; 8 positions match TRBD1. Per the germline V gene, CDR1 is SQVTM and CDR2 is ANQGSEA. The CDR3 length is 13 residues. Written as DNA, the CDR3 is TGCAGCGCTGTCAGGGGGCGCACCGGGGAGCTCTTTTTT. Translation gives CSAVRGRTGELFF.

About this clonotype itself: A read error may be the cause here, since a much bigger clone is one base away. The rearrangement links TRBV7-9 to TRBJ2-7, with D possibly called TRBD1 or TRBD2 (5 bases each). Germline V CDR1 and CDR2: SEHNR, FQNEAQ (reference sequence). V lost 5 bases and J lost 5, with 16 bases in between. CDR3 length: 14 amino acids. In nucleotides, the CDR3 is TGTGCCAGCAGCCTCGGTGGGAGAGGGGACGAGCAGTACTTC. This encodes CASSLGGRGDEQYF.

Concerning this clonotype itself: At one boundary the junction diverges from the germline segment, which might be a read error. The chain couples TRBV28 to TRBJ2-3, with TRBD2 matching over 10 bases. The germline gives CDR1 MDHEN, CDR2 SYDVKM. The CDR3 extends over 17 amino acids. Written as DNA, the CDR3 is TGTGCCAGCAGACCAGAGAGAGGACTAGCGGAGAGAGTTACGCAGTGTTTT. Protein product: CASRPERGLAERVTQCF.

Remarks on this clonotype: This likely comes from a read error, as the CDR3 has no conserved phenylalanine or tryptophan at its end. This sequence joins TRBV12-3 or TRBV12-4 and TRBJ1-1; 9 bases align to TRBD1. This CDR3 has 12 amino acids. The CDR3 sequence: CARSNRGRKAFI. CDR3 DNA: TGCGCCAGGAGTAACAGGGGGCGCAAGGCTTTCATT.

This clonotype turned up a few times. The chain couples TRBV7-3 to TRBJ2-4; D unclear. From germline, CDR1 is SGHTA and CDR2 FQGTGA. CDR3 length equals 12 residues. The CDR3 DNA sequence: TGTTTCCGCGGTCCTGGGGAAAACATTCAGTACTTC. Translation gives CFRGPGENIQYF. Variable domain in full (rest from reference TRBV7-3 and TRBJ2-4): GAGVSQTPSNKVTEKGKYVELRCDPISGHTALYWYRQSLGQGPEFLIYFQGTGAADDSGLPNDRFFAVRPEGSVSTLKIQRTERGDSAVYLCFRGPGENIQYFGAGTRLSVL.

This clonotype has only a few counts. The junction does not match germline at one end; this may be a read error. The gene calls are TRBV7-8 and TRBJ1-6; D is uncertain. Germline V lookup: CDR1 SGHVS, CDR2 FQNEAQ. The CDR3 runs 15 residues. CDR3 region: CTSSVRQSPSSPLHF. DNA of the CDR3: TGTACCAGCAGCGTTAGGCAGAGTCCTAGTTCACCCCTCCACTTT.

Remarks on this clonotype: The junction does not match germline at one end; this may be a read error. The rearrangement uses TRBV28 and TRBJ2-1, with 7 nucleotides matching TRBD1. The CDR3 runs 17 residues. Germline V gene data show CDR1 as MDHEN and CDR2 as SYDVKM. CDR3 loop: CASSFTPGTVTYIEQFF. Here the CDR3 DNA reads TGTGCCAGCAGTTTTACCCCCGGGACAGTCACCTACATTGAGCAGTTCTTC.

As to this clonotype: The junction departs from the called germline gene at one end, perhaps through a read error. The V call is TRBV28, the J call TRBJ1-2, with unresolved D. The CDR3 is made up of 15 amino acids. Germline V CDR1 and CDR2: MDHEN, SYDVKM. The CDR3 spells CASSLGLLTNYGHTF. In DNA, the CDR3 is TGTGCCAGCAGTTTAGGTCTCCTAACGAACTATGGCCACACCTTC.

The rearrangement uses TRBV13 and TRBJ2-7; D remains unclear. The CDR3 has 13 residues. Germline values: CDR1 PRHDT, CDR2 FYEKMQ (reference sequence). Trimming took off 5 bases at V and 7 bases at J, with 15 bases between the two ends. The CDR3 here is CASSARITPEQYF. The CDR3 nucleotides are TGTGCCAGCAGCGCCCGGATAACACCGGAGCAGTACTTC.